This T cell receptor (beta chain) appears in the sequencing data of a study of cytomegalovirus exposure and HLA in healthy donors. Study observations and caveats: A highly shared variant cluster was judged a likely technical artifact. Accurate prediction of most subjects' HLA-A and HLA-B alleles from TCR beta sequences was reported. It was taken for granted in presence/absence analyses that sequencing depth across donors was roughly uniform. Among TCR sequences, most were rare, though some public TCRs appeared in many donors.

Germline lookup yields CDR1 SGHRS and CDR2 YFSETQ. This CDR3 spans 16 amino acids. Comments on this clone: Its antigen is unidentified. A junction end diverges from the germline sequence, so it may reflect a read error.

A multiplex PCR was run with 60 Vbeta primers and 13 Jbeta primers. Here immunoSEQ multiplex PCR was the method, and the copy in TCRdb shows in-frame clones only, minus some. The table lists about 200,000 clones, over 70% of them singletons. V and J are TRBV5-1 and TRBJ2-1; the match to TRBD2 covers 13 bases. This TCR came from a man aged 40-49 years in good health and CMV-seropositive. The sequenced sample was PBMCs. The CDR3 sequence is CASSRGLAGDYIEQFF. The CDR3 DNA is TGCGCCAGCAGCAGAGGACTAGCGGGAGACTACATTGAGCAGTTCTTC. The full variable domain, completed using reference TRBV5-1 and TRBJ2-1, is KAGVTQTPRYLIKTRGQQVTLSCSPISGHRSVSWYQQTPGQGLQFLFEYFSETQRNKGNFPGRFSGRQFSNSRSEMNVSTLELGDSALYLCASSRGLAGDYIEQFFGPGTRLTVL.